The present T cell receptor beta chain was sequenced within a study of cytomegalovirus exposure and HLA in healthy donors. The overall study: In a later analysis, it was reported that the roughly 120 validation repertoires had been produced on the same platform as the 500 to 750 repertoires belonging to the first cohort. Study-level results: Confirmation was obtained in vitro that a few CMV-associated chains are specific for CMV antigens. Altogether, more than 150 TCR beta chains were recorded as cytomegalovirus-associated.

Assay used: immunoSEQ multiplex PCR; TCRdb lists only in-frame clones, some missing. The table includes about 250,000 clones, over 75% detected once. On this clone itself: The antigen is not known.

The CDR3 contains 13 residues. Germline V gene sequence: CDR1 GTSNPN, CDR2 SVGIG (reference sequence). V lost 0 bases to trimming and J lost 5 bases, with 8 bases between them. The approximately 120-subject validation cohort, separate from the roughly 670-subject first cohort, included the donors. The TCR comes from a man between 18 and 35 years old in good health and CMV-seropositive. Sequencing input: PBMCs. The chain combines TRBV30 with TRBJ2-1; possibly TRBD2 for D (5 bases). The CDR3 DNA is TGTGCCTGGAGTGTTTTCGGGAACAATGAGCAGTTCTTC. The encoded protein is CAWSVFGNNEQFF.